The TCR beta chain described here comes from a study of identical twins' blood T cells. Germline CDR1 reads MNHEY; CDR2 reads SVGAGI. Unmatched junction bases numbered 3, after V lost 10 bases and J lost 1 base. CDR3 length: 12 amino acids. TCRdb ran MiXCR on the 5' RACE reads and lists one entry per CDR3 protein. Of around 380,000 distinct CDR3 sequences listed, roughly 30% are singletons. This clonotype was seen only a few times. The sequence derives from a woman aged 18 to 55 in good health. The rearrangement uses TRBV6-5 and TRBJ2-7; 8 bases map to TRBD2. What was sequenced was PBMCs. CDR3 region: CATGRGSYEQYF. CDR3 DNA: TGTGCCACCGGGAGGGGATCCTACGAGCAGTACTTC.